This T cell receptor (beta chain) was found in a study of CD8+CD57+ T cells in acquired aplastic anemia. Study overall: Roughly 3.2 ug was the average amount of DNA from sorted CD4+ and CD8+ cells. There were about 10.8 million reads, on average, for CD4+ cells from healthy donors. Notes on the study in general: Twenty-nine CD8+ CDR3 sequences were shared between patients and controls. Patients versus controls showed no significant CD8+ Simpson's diversity difference.

TCR beta VDJ and CDR3 profiling used genomic DNA as template. TCRdb re-called the reads with MiXCR, one entry per CDR3 protein. This repertoire shows 200,000 to 250,000 distinct CDR3 sequences, about 37% found once; its top ten account for 0.95% to 1.3%. A note on this clonotype: The antigen remains undetermined.

Germline CDR1 reads KGHDR; CDR2 reads SFDVKD. This CDR3 comprises 18 residues. Deletions cut 1 base from V and 4 bases from J, with 21 bases between. V and J are TRBV24-1 and TRBJ1-2; D is possibly TRBD1 (6 bases). The clonotype originates from a human donor in good health, serving as a control. Source material: sorted CD4+, CD8+, or CD8+CD57+ T cells (not recorded which) from PBMCs. The DNA of the CDR3 is TGTGCCACCAGTGATTTCCCCCCACAGGGCTCCCACTTCTATGGCTACACCTTC. The encoded protein is CATSDFPPQGSHFYGYTF.